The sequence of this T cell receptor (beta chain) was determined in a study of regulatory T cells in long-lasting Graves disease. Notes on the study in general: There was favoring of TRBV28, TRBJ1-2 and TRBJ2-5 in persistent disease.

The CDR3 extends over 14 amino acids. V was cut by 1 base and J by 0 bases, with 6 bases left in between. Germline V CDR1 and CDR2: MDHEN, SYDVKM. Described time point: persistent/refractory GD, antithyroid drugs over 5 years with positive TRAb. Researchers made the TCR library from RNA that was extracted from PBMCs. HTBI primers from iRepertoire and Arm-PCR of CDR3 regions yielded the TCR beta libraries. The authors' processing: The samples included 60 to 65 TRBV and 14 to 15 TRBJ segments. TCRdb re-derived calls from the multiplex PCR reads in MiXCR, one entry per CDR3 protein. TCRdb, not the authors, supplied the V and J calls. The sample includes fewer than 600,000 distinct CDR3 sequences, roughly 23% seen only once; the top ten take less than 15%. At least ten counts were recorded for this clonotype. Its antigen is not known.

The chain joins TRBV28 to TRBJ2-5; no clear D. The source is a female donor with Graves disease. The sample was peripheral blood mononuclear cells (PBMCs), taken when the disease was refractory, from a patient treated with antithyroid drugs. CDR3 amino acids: CASSLYQDQETQYF. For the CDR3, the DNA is TGTGCCAGCAGTTTATATCAGGACCAAGAGACCCAGTACTTC. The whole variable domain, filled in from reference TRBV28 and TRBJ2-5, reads DVKVTQSSRYLVKRTGEKVFLECVQDMDHENMFWYRQDPGLGLRLIYFSYDVKMKEKGDIPEGYSVSREKKERFSLILESASTNQTSMYLCASSLYQDQETQYFGPGTRLLVL.